A single sample gave rise to the 23 T cell receptor beta chains below, sequenced in a study of T cell responses to AZD1222 COVID-19 vaccine. Data came from immunoSEQ multiplex PCR; TCRdb stores just in-frame clones and leaves some out. The data hold approximately 110,000 clones, with around 90% observed a single time. Source: peripheral blood, taken on day 0 of AZD1222 vaccination. These receptors were taken from an adult in good health.

This clone turned up a few times. CDR3 sequence: CASSPARLGVDEQYF. CDR3 DNA sequence: TGTGCCAGCAGCCCCGCTCGGCTCGGGGTAGACGAGCAGTACTTC. The rearrangement joins TRBV4-2 to TRBJ2-7, with TRBD2 as a possible D gene (5 bases). The V and J ends lost 4 bases and 5 bases respectively, with 18 bases between them. This CDR3 contains 15 residues. In germline, CDR1 is LGHNA, CDR2 YNFKEQ.

The chain carries TRBV7-9 and TRBJ1-5; 9 bases are shared with TRBD1. The germline gives CDR1 SEHNR, CDR2 FQNEAQ (reference sequence). The CDR3 consists of 17 residues. Germline trimming cut 4 bases from V and 4 bases from J; bases unmatched to any gene: 11. CDR3: CASSSGTGTSWNQPQHF. CDR3 sequence (DNA): TGTGCCAGCAGCTCCGGGACAGGGACGAGTTGGAATCAGCCCCAGCATTTT.

The J gene is TRBJ1-4, the V gene TRBV7-6, with D maybe TRBD1 (6 bases). Germline V gene lookup returns CDR1 SGHVS and CDR2 FNYEAQ. This CDR3 contains 16 residues. The ends were cut back, 2 bases at V and 4 bases at J, with 14 bases in the middle. DNA for the CDR3: TGTGCCAGCAGCTTAAGCCCGGACAGCGTTAATGAAAAACTGTTTTTT. Encoded protein: CASSLSPDSVNEKLFF.

The chain recombines TRBV6-2 or TRBV6-3 with TRBJ2-2; TRBD2 agrees at 7 bases. V lost 0 bases to trimming and J lost 8 bases; unmatched junction nucleotides: 3. Germline CDR1 is MNHEY and CDR2 is SVGEGT. The CDR3 extends over 14 amino acids. The CDR3 region is CASSYSGLPGELFF. The CDR3 coding sequence is TGTGCCAGCAGTTACTCGGGACTACCTGGGGAGCTGTTTTTT.

This chain links TRBV25-1 with TRBJ1-4, with D tentatively TRBD1 (5 bases). The CDR3 covers 16 residues. Trimming shortened V by 1 base and J by 6 bases, and 15 bases separated the two germline ends. Germline assignment: CDR1 MGHDK and CDR2 SYGVNS. DNA for the CDR3: TGTGCCAGCAGTGAATTTCGGGGGGGAACGGATGAAAAACTGTTTTTT. It encodes CASSEFRGGTDEKLFF.

V and J are TRBV3-1 (or the pseudogene TRBV3-2) and TRBJ1-1, with D perhaps TRBD1 (6 bases). Germline V gene data show CDR1 as LGHDT and CDR2 as YNNKEL (reference sequence). V was trimmed by 4 bases and J by 2 bases, leaving 8 bases between them. The CDR3 has 13 residues. DNA of the CDR3: TGTGCCAGCAGCCTGGGACATAACACTGAAGCTTTCTTT. Translated: CASSLGHNTEAFF.

The chain joins TRBV6-6 to TRBJ1-1; D not certain. The CDR3 spans 13 residues. Germline V lookup: CDR1 MNHNY, CDR2 SVGAGI (reference sequence). The V gene lost 6 bases and the J gene lost 0 bases, with 8 bases spanning the gap. The CDR3 here is CASSLSMNTEAFF. CDR3 DNA sequence: TGTGCCAGCAGCTTATCCATGAACACTGAAGCTTTCTTT.

This clone is a singleton in its sample. The chain has TRBV11-2 and TRBJ1-2; 7 nucleotides line up with TRBD1. The V gene's germline CDR1 is SGHAT and CDR2 FQNNGV. The V gene end was trimmed by 1 base and the J gene end by 12 bases; junction bases not matched to a gene: 8. This CDR3 contains 13 residues. CDR3 sequence reads: CASSLGGTGVDTF. In DNA, the CDR3 is TGTGCCAGCAGCTTAGGGGGTACAGGGGTGGACACCTTC.

This clone was counted once. The genes are TRBV11-2 and TRBJ2-7, with TRBD1 matching over 9 bases. Germline CDR1 SGHAT, CDR2 FQNNGV. The ends lost 1 base at V and 4 bases at J; junction bases unmatched: 2. This CDR3 is 14 amino acids long. This chain's CDR3 is CASSLAGQGYEQYF. CDR3 coding DNA: TGTGCCAGCAGCTTAGCCGGACAGGGGTACGAGCAGTACTTC.

The rearrangement joins TRBV19 to TRBJ1-1; 12 bases agree with TRBD1. CDR1 and CDR2 (germline): LNHDA, SQIVND (reference sequence). Trimming took 6 bases from V and 4 from J; bases not matched to a gene: 9. The CDR3 has 16 amino acids. CDR3 DNA sequence: TGTGCCAGTAGAACCGGGACAGGGGGCGCGAGCACTGAAGCTTTCTTT. Encoded protein: CASRTGTGGASTEAFF.

V and J are TRBV2 and TRBJ2-3, with D maybe TRBD2 (5 bases). Trimming took 0 bases from V and 14 from J, leaving 15 bases between them. The CDR3 consists of 13 residues. Per the germline V gene, CDR1 is SNHLY and CDR2 is FYNNEI. CDR3 sequence (DNA): TGTGCCAGCAGTGAAGCCCCTCGGGGTCCTGGGTATTTT. Encoded protein: CASSEAPRGPGYF.

The rearrangement joins TRBV7-9 to TRBJ1-2; maybe TRBD1 (5 bases). Germline CDR1 is SEHNR and CDR2 is FQNEAQ (reference sequence). The CDR3 length is 15 residues. V lost 5 bases and J 4 bases, leaving 17 bases between the germline ends. The CDR3 is CASSPGAGTLYGYTF. CDR3 sequence (DNA): TGTGCCAGCAGCCCCGGTGCAGGGACCCTCTATGGCTACACCTTC.

CDR3 bases: TGTGCCAGCAGCTTAGGTTCCGGGGGTGGTTACAATGAGCAGTTCTTC. This gives the protein CASSLGSGGGYNEQFF. The rearrangement uses TRBV7-8 and TRBJ2-1, with D possibly being TRBD2 (6 bases). The germline V gene encodes CDR1 SGHVS and CDR2 FQNEAQ. The CDR3 covers 16 residues. V was pared by 1 base and J by 4 bases, with 14 bases between.

The chain couples TRBV24-1 to TRBJ1-2; 8 nucleotides match TRBD1. The V gene end was trimmed by 11 bases and the J gene end by 12 bases; junction bases not matched to a gene: 10. Germline V gives CDR1 KGHDR, CDR2 SFDVKD. This CDR3 comprises 11 residues. CDR3 nucleotide sequence: TGTGCCAACAGGGAGGCAGGGGGCAACACCTTC. This translates into CANREAGGNTF.

The chain has TRBV6-2 or TRBV6-3 and TRBJ2-1; TRBD2 agrees at 15 bases. Germline CDR1 reads MNHEY; CDR2 reads SVGEGT. Trimming took 5 bases from V and 11 from J; bases not matched to a gene: 7. This CDR3 is 15 amino acids long. CDR3 loop: CASSRPGLAGGQQFF. The CDR3 DNA reads as TGTGCCAGCAGTAGACCGGGACTAGCGGGGGGACAGCAGTTCTTC.

This chain connects TRBV10-1 to TRBJ2-1, with 12 bases identical to TRBD2. Germline V CDR1 and CDR2: WNHNN, SYGVQD (reference sequence). This CDR3 region has 19 residues. With 2 bases clipped from V and 0 bases from J, the junction kept 8 bases outside the gene matches. As DNA, the CDR3 is TGCGCCAGCAGTGAGCCGGGACTAGCGGGCTCCAGCTCCTACAATGAGCAGTTCTTC. Protein: CASSEPGLAGSSSYNEQFF.

The chain recombines TRBV28 with TRBJ2-1; D remains unclear. The CDR3 loop spans 15 amino acids. The germline V and J ends were trimmed by 3 bases and 5 bases, with 14 bases remaining between them. CDR1 and CDR2 (germline): MDHEN, SYDVKM. DNA of the CDR3: TGTGCCAGCAGTTTGCAGAGAATACACGACAATGAGCAGTTCTTC. This codes for CASSLQRIHDNEQFF.

This clone was detected only a few times. The V gene is TRBV29-1, the J gene TRBJ2-7; TRBD1 agrees at 8 bases. V trimming: 4 bases; J trimming: 6 bases; junction bases outside the gene matches: 5. This CDR3 has 12 amino acids. Germline CDR1 SQVTM, CDR2 ANQGSEA. DNA of the CDR3: TGCAGCGTTGGGCAGGGGGCAGGCGAGCAGTACTTC. Translated, it gives CSVGQGAGEQYF.

The chain employs TRBV30 and TRBJ1-4, with D perhaps TRBD1 (5 bases). Germline lookup yields CDR1 GTSNPN and CDR2 SVGIG (reference sequence). V gave up 1 base and J gave up 5 bases, with 14 bases separating them. This CDR3 contains 15 residues. The CDR3 DNA reads TGTGCCTGGAGTGGGGACGGGGGGTCAAATGAAAAACTGTTTTTT. Amino acids: CAWSGDGGSNEKLFF.

This clone appeared once. This chain links TRBV20-1 with TRBJ1-2, with a tentative D call TRBD1 (5 bases). Germline V gene sequence: CDR1 DFQATT, CDR2 SNEGSKA (reference sequence). The CDR3 extends over 11 amino acids. The CDR3 nucleotides are TGCAGGGTCAGGGACCCCCCTTACTACACCTTC. Encoded protein: CRVRDPPYYTF.

This clone was observed once. The V gene is TRBV7-9, the J gene TRBJ2-7; TRBD1 matches at 9 bases. Germline assignment: CDR1 SEHNR and CDR2 FQNEAQ (reference sequence). The CDR3 sequence is 14 residues long. The V and J ends lost 5 bases and 2 bases, in that order; junction bases with no gene match: 4. The CDR3: CASSPRQGAYEQYF. CDR3 nucleotides: TGTGCCAGCAGCCCTAGACAGGGGGCCTACGAGCAGTACTTC.

This rearrangement joins TRBV10-1 to TRBJ1-6; D not certain. This CDR3 has 13 residues. The V gene lost 4 bases and the J gene lost 10 bases, with 11 bases spanning the gap. CDR1 and CDR2 from the germline V gene are WNHNN and SYGVQD (reference sequence). The CDR3 region has the DNA TGCGCCAGCAGTGCCCGGGGAGGGTCACCCCTCCACTTT. This encodes CASSARGGSPLHF.

V is TRBV7-8 and J is TRBJ1-3, with D possibly matching TRBD1 (5 bases). Trimming took 2 bases from V and 3 from J, leaving 17 bases between them. There are 17 residues in the CDR3. Germline values: CDR1 SGHVS, CDR2 FQNEAQ. The CDR3 region is CASSLPGGSLYGNTIYF. CDR3 DNA sequence: TGTGCCAGCAGCTTACCTGGGGGGTCCCTCTATGGAAACACCATATATTTT.